Reported below is one T cell receptor beta chain. It has no known antigen specificity. The record has no base qualities; no much larger clone is one base away. Trimming takes 5 bases off V and 4 bases off J; junction bases not matched to a gene: 9. From its cysteine to its phenylalanine, the CDR3 spans 15 amino acids. The retained sequence is limited to the CDR3, 45 bases, with the frame set at the first base. Looking up the germline V gene (reference sequence) yields CDR1 MNHNY and CDR2 SVGAGI. The library was obtained by the immunoSEQ multiplex PCR assay. The multiplex PCR relied on a mix of 60 forward primers for TCR Vbeta segments and 13 reverse primers for TCR Jbeta segments. The CDR3 region of rearranged TCR beta genes was amplified from genomic DNA by a multiplex PCR assay. Amplified TCR beta libraries were sequenced as 87-base-pair reads on the Illumina HiSeq System. On the study's bioinformatics: Across the 666 repertoires, a later analysis counted 78 million or so unique TCR beta chains, around 10 million of which were shared by at least two donors. To remove PCR and sequencing errors, raw reads were error-corrected and collapsed into unique sequences using a nearest-neighbor algorithm that merged closely related sequences. V, D and J gene segments were assigned by aligning CDR3 sequences to IMGT reference sequences. Each retained sequence needed at least a six-nucleotide match to both a V gene segment and a J gene segment. Rearrangements were classified as productive when the CDR3 lacked stop codons and remained in frame with V and J, and all other rearrangements were classified as non-productive. Following IMGT convention, CDR3 was defined as the stretch from the second conserved V-encoded cysteine to the conserved J-encoded phenylalanine. In an earlier analysis of around 540 of the donors, sequences lacking an unambiguous match to a single V gene segment were excluded. In an earlier analysis of about 590 of the donors, a V segment was called functional when productive rearrangements were above 56.7%, and segregating when the standard deviation between donors exceeded 5%. A statistical classification framework was developed to diagnose cytomegalovirus status using the catalog of TCR beta chain sequences. A later analysis assigned V and J genes by comparing TCR nucleotide sequences with IMGT/GENE-DB human TR gene sequences. In a later analysis, CDR3 sequences and most-parsimonious VDJ recombination scenarios were assigned using the TCRdist pipeline. In a later analysis, every TCR beta chain was defined by the combination of its CDR3 amino acid sequence and its V-gene family, and reads without a unique V-gene family were dropped. To address suspected cross-contamination and a sequencing artifact, a later analysis removed 450 to 700 highly shared, low-generation-probability nucleotide sequences. A later analysis calculated a clonal expansion index for each public chain from normalized within-repertoire ranks of inferred template counts. In a later analysis, generation probabilities were computed using a VDJ recombination model fitted to out-of-frame rearrangements, and the results were checked against IGoR. In a later analysis, hypergeometric tests were used to score TCR-TCR, TCR-HLA and TCR-CMV co-occurrence, with a repertoire-size bias correction applied to TCR pairs. To estimate false discovery rates, a later analysis permuted the HLA or CMV assignments 20 times. In a later analysis, co-occurring TCRs were grouped using DBSCAN, with TCRdist sequence similarity added in when clustering inside HLA-allele-positive subsets. For co-occurrence clustering, repertoires with fewer than 30,000 or more than 120,000 public chains were excluded, along with a handful of repertoires with anomalous nucleotide sharing. Drawn from immuneACCESS, this table holds only the in-frame rearrangements with V and J called that TCRdb kept. Clones are partly lost; checked studies trace under half to an unresolved V gene and leave the rest unexplained. V and J calls and clone size are copied from that table; D and trimming were computed from the DNA. Present in this sample are 150,000 to 200,000 clones, 68% of which were seen just once. The ten largest clonotypes hold roughly 1.4% of the sample.

The sample is drawn from a study of cytomegalovirus exposure and HLA in healthy donors (TCRdb year 2017). Turning to the overall study: An earlier analysis of some 500 of the donors reported about 290 Gb of sequence data and 100 million to 130 million unique TCR beta sequences from some 180 million T cells. Approximately 300 gigabases of sequencing data and approximately 84 million unique TCR sequences were included in an early release covering 550 to 650 HLA-typed donors. Among the 398 genotyped donors, under 90% belonged to the genetic ancestry cluster associated with self-reported Caucasian donors. The aim of the study was to test whether cataloging public T cell receptors could identify signatures of past pathogen exposure. The T cell repertoires of 700 or so subjects were profiled by immunosequencing and related to cytomegalovirus serostatus. Besides the first cohort of roughly 660 subjects, a separate validation cohort made up of over 100 different subjects was used. The study combined high-throughput TCR immunosequencing, statistical association of individual TCRs with disease status, and machine learning to predict cytomegalovirus infection status. A later analysis re-examined previously published TCR beta repertoires from hundreds of donors and added high-resolution HLA genotyping to investigate patterns of TCR occurrence. The later analysis used no new phenotypic data to find candidate immune exposures, relying instead on TCR beta sequences and their occurrence across donors. In an earlier analysis of 587 of the donors, high-throughput TCR beta sequencing was used to judge whether each TCR beta V gene segment behaved as functional or pseudogenic. Donor age, sex, ethnicity and CMV serostatus were compiled together with the repertoire data. In a later genetic analysis, genome-wide SNP genotypes for 398 of the 666 donors were used, and that subset was treated as a discovery cohort. All discovery cohort repertoires had been generated using a single sequencing platform. HLA typing included class I and class II loci at four-digit resolution. Typing coverage differed by locus: A, B, C, DRB1 and DQB1 were typed in roughly 629-640 donors, DQA1 in about 500, DPA1 in some 610, and DPB1 in around 440. Roughly 5 DR-DQ haplotypes were treated as single units for association and clustering because of strong linkage in the cohort. Among some 410 genotyped donors of the cohort, an average of 235,054 unique TCR beta nucleotide sequences were sequenced per donor, roughly 20% of them non-productive. What the research found in general, with its limitations: A later genetic analysis reported fewer N-insertions in productive TCRs among donors in an Asian-associated ancestry cluster than the roughly 700-donor mean. A total of 164 TCR beta chains were listed by the study as associated with cytomegalovirus. In a later analysis, HLA-associated TCR beta chains were found to be more clonally expanded and to have lower generation probabilities than equally common non-associated chains. In this cohort, only TCR beta chains were sequenced, and detectable features were limited by the absence of alpha or paired-chain data. Cytomegalovirus status was reported to be diagnosed by the classifier with high specificity and sensitivity in both the original and validation cohorts. A further reported finding was that TCR beta sequences accurately predicted the HLA-A and HLA-B alleles for most subjects in the first cohort. Linkage disequilibrium might explain the correlated functional status among segregating V segments, but an unknown experimental factor could not be excluded. Strong co-occurrence of HLA alleles, especially DR and DQ, made assigning TCR associations to individual alleles difficult. Some IMGT-functional V segments, including TRBV6-2 and TRBV6-3, could not be distinguished by the 87-base-pair reads and were therefore excluded. In vitro tests confirmed that a few of the cytomegalovirus-associated TCR beta chains recognize cytomegalovirus antigens. A cluster of highly shared sequence variants was judged likely to be a technical artifact of the sequencing pipeline. According to the authors, the approach could potentially be generalized to other disease states and immunological phenotypes. For the cohort, immune exposure information was limited to CMV serostatus. A later analysis associated about 16,000 TCR beta sequences with specific HLA alleles at a false discovery rate of 0.05. Over 15 rarely observed V segments, including chromosome 9 orphons, were excluded from the earlier analysis of some 590 of the donors because counts were too low. HLA typing was unavailable for some donors at each locus, so association tests used only the typed subset. A later genetic analysis associated a missense DCLRE1C variant with V-gene and J-gene trimming of TCR beta chains, and an independent cohort replicated the association. The presence/absence analyses assumed that sequencing depth was roughly uniform across donors, and that assumption may not be true. Most TCR sequences were observed very rarely across donors, whereas some public TCRs were present in many individuals. Broadly in line with IMGT annotations, most TCR beta V segments showed up in productive rearrangements about 87% or about 30% of the time in an earlier analysis of approximately 640 of the donors. According to a later analysis, parvovirus B19, influenza, CMV and Epstein-Barr virus appeared linked to several top co-occurrence clusters. Most CMV-associated TCR beta chains appeared to be HLA-restricted in a later analysis, and the HLA associations seemed to be driven largely by CMV exposure. In a later analysis, the rate of TCR association differed among HLA loci, with DRB1 alleles having the most associated TCRs and HLA-C alleles having the fewest.

The cohort consisted of 666 healthy bone marrow donors. At the time of sampling, every cohort member was nominally healthy, though immune exposures that went unrecorded were likely present. The donor was CMV seronegative and belonged to the group of more than 300 seronegative cohort members. Each donor provided a peripheral blood sample, and peripheral blood mononuclear cells were used for TCR beta sequencing. Genomic DNA extraction from the blood cell samples was performed with the Qiagen DNeasy Blood Extraction Kit. The chain is made from TRBV6-6 and TRBJ2-5; 8 bases in between match TRBD1. The sequenced material came from PBMCs. This receptor was identified in a man in his fifties in good health and CMV-seronegative. The CDR3 protein: CASSHGQGRGETQYF. The DNA reads TGTGCCAGCAGTCACGGACAGGGCCGGGGAGAGACCCAGTACTTC.